A single sample is the source of the 17 T cell receptor beta chains below, sequenced in a study of blood T cell repertoires in COVID-19. The assay was immunoSEQ multiplex PCR, and TCRdb's table has in-frame clones only and misses some. The table includes about 120,000 clones, about 74% detected once. The sample taken for sequencing was peripheral blood. These receptors all stem from a man aged 55 to 70 with acute or convalescent COVID-19.

The chain employs TRBV19 and TRBJ2-2; D ambiguous. V lost 4 bases to trimming and J lost 5 bases, with 14 bases between them. Germline V gene sequence: CDR1 LNHDA, CDR2 SQIVND (reference sequence). This CDR3 has 15 amino acids. The CDR3 coding sequence is TGTGCCAGTAGTACCCAACACATCCCAACCGGGGAGCTGTTTTTT. Translation: CASSTQHIPTGELFF.

The chain couples TRBV6-1 to TRBJ2-3; maybe TRBD1 (8 bases). Trimming left V 1 base short and J 4 bases short, with 12 bases between. CDR3 length: 15 amino acids. CDR1 is MNHNS, CDR2 SASEGT, per germline. CDR3 sequence: CASSEGTGRADTQYF. The CDR3 nucleotides are TGTGCCAGCAGTGAAGGGACAGGGAGGGCAGATACGCAGTATTTT.

This clone appeared a few times. The chain combines TRBV4-1 with TRBJ1-1, with D perhaps matching TRBD1 (5 bases). Trimming removed 1 base at V and 0 bases at J, with 15 bases between. The CDR3 contains 17 residues. Germline V gene lookup returns CDR1 MGHRA and CDR2 YSYEKL. In DNA, the CDR3 is TGCGCCAGCAGCCAAGCTGGGGGAGGGAGCGTGAACACTGAAGCTTTCTTT. This gives the protein CASSQAGGGSVNTEAFF.

CDR3 nucleotides: TGTGCCAGCAGCGTAGCTGTCCACGAGACACGCTATGGCTACACCTTC. Its protein product is CASSVAVHETRYGYTF. This sequence joins TRBV9 and TRBJ1-2; D gene unclear. Per the germline V gene, CDR1 is SGDLS and CDR2 is YYNGEE. There are 16 residues in the CDR3. Trimming shortened V by 0 bases and J by 4 bases, and 16 bases separated the two germline ends.

The CDR3 nucleotides are TGCAGCGTTGAAGACGGTGAAGCTTTCTTT. This translates into CSVEDGEAFF. The chain carries TRBV29-1 and TRBJ1-1; D gene unclear. Germline values: CDR1 SQVTM, CDR2 ANQGSEA. The V and J ends lost 0 bases and 7 bases respectively, with 3 bases between them. The CDR3 has 10 amino acids.

The chain's CDR3 is CASSPTGAANQPQHF. The CDR3 DNA reads as TGTGCCAGCTCACCGACAGGGGCCGCCAATCAGCCCCAGCATTTT. V usage is TRBV18 and J usage is TRBJ1-5; 8 bases are shared with TRBD1. The CDR3 spans 15 residues. In germline, CDR1 is KGHSH, CDR2 LQKENI. V lost 3 bases, J lost 3 bases, and 4 bases stayed unmatched.

The chain uses TRBV5-1 and TRBJ1-4; TRBD1 is a possible D gene (5 bases). This CDR3 is 15 amino acids long. Trimming took 4 bases from V and 7 from J, leaving 17 bases between them. Germline-derived CDR1 and CDR2 are SGHRS and YFSETQ. The CDR3 DNA is TGCGCCAGCAGCCCGGCGGGGACTAACGGTGAAAAACTGTTTTTT. Translation: CASSPAGTNGEKLFF.

The rearrangement links TRBV7-2 to TRBJ2-1; 11 nucleotides line up with TRBD2. The germline V gene encodes CDR1 SGHTA and CDR2 FQGNSA. The CDR3 has 15 amino acids. The ends lost 3 bases at V and 12 bases at J; junction bases unmatched: 10. CDR3 in amino acids: CASSLSTSGSRLQFF. CDR3 DNA: TGTGCCAGCAGCTTGAGCACTAGCGGGAGTCGGTTGCAGTTCTTC.

This chain links TRBV24-1 with TRBJ2-1, with D uncertain. CDR1 is KGHDR, CDR2 SFDVKD, per germline. This CDR3 has 13 amino acids. Trimming took off 9 bases at V and 10 bases at J, with 18 bases between the two ends. CDR3 nucleotides: TGTGCCACCGGCGGTCAGCATGCTGGAGAGCAGTTCTTC. It codes for CATGGQHAGEQFF.

The V call is TRBV27, the J call TRBJ2-3; 12 nucleotides match TRBD2. V lost 5 bases to trimming and J lost 6 bases; unmatched junction nucleotides: 12. The V gene's germline CDR1 is MNHEY and CDR2 SMNVEV (reference sequence). CDR3 length: 17 residues. In nucleotides, the CDR3 is TGTGCCAGCAGTGTAAACCGACTAGCGGGAGACCGGGATACGCAGTATTTT. This codes for CASSVNRLAGDRDTQYF.

The table lists this clone with a few counts. The chain couples TRBV11-2 to TRBJ1-6; D not resolved. The CDR3 consists of 14 residues. Germline-derived CDR1 and CDR2 are SGHAT and FQNNGV. The ends were cut back, 1 base at V and 8 bases at J, with 9 bases in the middle. Here the CDR3 reads CASSLALRDSPLHF. The CDR3 nucleotides are TGTGCCAGCAGCTTAGCCCTTCGAGATTCACCCCTCCACTTT. Filled out from reference TRBV11-2 and TRBJ1-6, the complete variable domain reads EAGVAQSPRYKIIEKRQSVAFWCNPISGHATLYWYQQILGQGPKLLIQFQNNGVVDDSQLPKDRFSAERLKGVDSTLKIQPAKLEDSAVYLCASSLALRDSPLHFGNGTRLTVT.

This clone came up a few times. This rearrangement joins TRBV29-1 to TRBJ1-2, with D perhaps matching TRBD1 (6 bases). Germline V gene data show CDR1 as SQVTM and CDR2 as ANQGSEA. The ends were cut back, 6 bases at V and 5 bases at J, with 19 bases in the middle. The CDR3 has 14 residues. The CDR3 sequence is CSVKKDSYSYGYTF. In DNA, the CDR3 is TGCAGCGTGAAAAAGGACAGCTACTCTTATGGCTACACCTTC.

The chain employs TRBV30 and TRBJ2-7; D might be TRBD1 (6 bases). This CDR3 contains 13 residues. CDR1 GTSNPN and CDR2 SVGIG come from the germline V gene (reference sequence). V dropped 1 base and J dropped 1 base, with 8 bases sitting between them. CDR3 DNA sequence: TGTGCCTGGAGTGGGGGGCAGTCCTACGAGCAGTACTTC. Translated: CAWSGGQSYEQYF.

This clone came up a few times. The gene calls are TRBV6-1 and TRBJ2-7; 10 bases are a match to TRBD1. V shed 2 bases, J shed 3 bases, and the junction held 7 bases outside the gene matches. This CDR3 region has 16 residues. The germline CDR1 and CDR2 sequences are MNHNS and SASEGT. The CDR3 DNA reads as TGTGCCAGCAGTGAAAAGTGGAGGACAGGGGGCTACGAGCAGTACTTC. Protein product: CASSEKWRTGGYEQYF.

This sequence joins TRBV6-6 and TRBJ2-7; 11 bases fit TRBD2. V shed 6 bases, J shed 3 bases, and the junction held 1 base outside the gene matches. The CDR3 is 13 residues long. The germline V gene encodes CDR1 MNHNY and CDR2 SVGAGI (reference sequence). CDR3 sequence: CASRLAGDYEQYF. In DNA, the CDR3 is TGTGCCAGCAGACTAGCGGGAGACTACGAGCAGTACTTC.

CDR3 residues: CASSPDRGFAQPTGSFGGYTF. DNA of the CDR3: TGTGCCAGCAGTCCAGACAGGGGATTCGCCCAACCAACAGGGAGTTTTGGTGGCTACACCTTC. J is TRBJ1-2 and V is TRBV27, with 8 bases identical to TRBD1. The germline V gene has CDR1 MNHEY and CDR2 SMNVEV (reference sequence). The CDR3 length is 21 residues. Trimming cost V 5 bases and J 7 bases; bases outside gene matches: 30.

The chain uses TRBV24-1 and TRBJ2-6; no firm D call. This CDR3 is 14 amino acids long. The V and J ends lost 9 bases and 1 base respectively, with 9 bases between them. The germline V gene has CDR1 KGHDR and CDR2 SFDVKD. CDR3 protein: CATQRDSGANVLTF. The CDR3 nucleotides are TGTGCCACCCAAAGAGATTCTGGGGCCAACGTCCTGACTTTC.